Shown below are 11 T cell receptor beta chains from a single sample sequenced in a study of long-term antiretroviral therapy in people with HIV. Version v3.0 of the immunoSEQ assay ran at survey level. Only in-frame clones appear in the TCRdb table, and some are missing; sequencing was by immunoSEQ multiplex PCR. The table has about 16,000 clones, approximately 81% seen once. This material consisted of unsorted PBMCs, taken 0.5 years after starting antiretroviral therapy. Source of these receptors: a woman between 40 and 55 years old with HIV.

This chain connects TRBV6-1 to TRBJ1-3, with D perhaps TRBD1 (6 bases). The CDR3 has 15 residues. Germline V gene data show CDR1 as MNHNS and CDR2 as SASEGT. Between the trimmed V and J ends, which lost 6 bases and 0 bases, there was a span of 12 bases. The CDR3 sequence is CASRGAASSGNTIYF. The CDR3 region has the DNA TGTGCCAGCAGGGGGGCAGCGAGCTCTGGAAACACCATATATTTT.

The chain joins TRBV5-1 to TRBJ2-7; TRBD2 matches 7 bases. Trimming took 6 bases from V and 6 from J; bases not matched to a gene: 12. CDR3 length: 14 amino acids. Per germline, CDR1 SGHRS and CDR2 YFSETQ. In DNA, the CDR3 is TGCGCCAGCACCGATCTTGGGGGGGGAGGCGAGCAGTACTTC. Protein product: CASTDLGGGGEQYF.

The chain combines TRBV6-1 with TRBJ2-6, with D maybe TRBD1 (6 bases). The germline CDR1 and CDR2 sequences are MNHNS and SASEGT. This CDR3 has 16 residues. The ends were cut back, 1 base at V and 3 bases at J, with 10 bases in the middle. CDR3 amino acids: CASSEGTGNGANVLTF. The DNA for the CDR3 is TGTGCCAGCAGTGAAGGCACAGGGAATGGGGCCAACGTCCTGACTTTC.

The chain is built from TRBV5-1 and TRBJ2-7, with 11 positions matching TRBD2. The V and J ends lost 1 base and 3 bases, in that order; junction bases with no gene match: 0. This CDR3 spans 14 amino acids. Germline V lookup: CDR1 SGHRS, CDR2 YFSETQ. CDR3 sequence reads: CASSLTSGSYEQYF. The CDR3 DNA reads as TGCGCCAGCAGCTTGACTAGCGGGAGCTACGAGCAGTACTTC.

The genes are TRBV28 and TRBJ1-5; D gene uncertain. CDR1 and CDR2 (germline): MDHEN, SYDVKM. This CDR3 has 15 residues. The V end was cut by 6 bases, the J end by 0 bases, with 12 bases between. DNA of the CDR3: TGTGCCAGCAGCCGCGATGACGGTAGCAATCAGCCCCAGCATTTT. This translates into CASSRDDGSNQPQHF. Combining the CDR3 with reference TRBV28 and TRBJ1-5 gives the whole variable domain DVKVTQSSRYLVKRTGEKVFLECVQDMDHENMFWYRQDPGLGLRLIYFSYDVKMKEKGDIPEGYSVSREKKERFSLILESASTNQTSMYLCASSRDDGSNQPQHFGDGTRLSIL.

CDR3 nucleotide sequence: TGTGCCAGCAATCCGATAGCGGGAGCCCATGAGCAGTTCTTC. This sequence encodes CASNPIAGAHEQFF. The chain employs TRBV27 and TRBJ2-1; TRBD2 aligns across 9 bases. Germline V gene sequence: CDR1 MNHEY, CDR2 SMNVEV (reference sequence). Unmatched junction bases numbered 9, after V lost 7 bases and J lost 8 bases. The CDR3 consists of 14 residues.

CDR3 nucleotides: TGCGCCAGCGGACCGTCGGGGGGTAGCTCGTACGGCTACACCTTC. It encodes CASGPSGGSSYGYTF. This rearrangement joins TRBV5-1 to TRBJ1-2; perhaps TRBD1 as D (5 bases). The CDR3 length is 15 residues. The V gene's germline CDR1 is SGHRS and CDR2 YFSETQ. V was pared by 7 bases and J by 8 bases, with 24 bases between. Together with reference TRBV5-1 and TRBJ1-2, the CDR3 gives the full variable domain: KAGVTQTPRYLIKTRGQQVTLSCSPISGHRSVSWYQQTPGQGLQFLFEYFSETQRNKGNFPGRFSGRQFSNSRSEMNVSTLELGDSALYLCASGPSGGSSYGYTFGSGTRLTVV.

This clone has a handful of counts. CDR3 sequence (DNA): TGCGCCAGCAGCCGCGGACAGGGAACAGGTTCTGGCTACACCTTC. Translating gives CASSRGQGTGSGYTF. This chain links TRBV5-1 with TRBJ1-2; the match to TRBD1 covers 8 bases. Trimming took 4 bases from V and 7 from J; bases not matched to a gene: 12. The CDR3 has 15 amino acids. Germline loops: CDR1 SGHRS, CDR2 YFSETQ.

This clone was seen a handful of times. This chain connects TRBV7-9 to TRBJ2-7; 12 bases line up with TRBD2. With 4 bases clipped from V and 4 bases from J, the junction kept 5 bases outside the gene matches. CDR1 is SEHNR and CDR2 is FQNEAQ in the germline V gene (reference sequence). The CDR3 extends over 15 amino acids. The CDR3 sequence is CASSSQLAGGYEQYF. DNA of the CDR3: TGTGCCAGCAGCTCGCAACTAGCGGGAGGATACGAGCAGTACTTC.

The chain carries TRBV2 and TRBJ1-4; 7 nucleotides line up with TRBD1. This CDR3 is 14 amino acids long. CDR1 is SNHLY, CDR2 FYNNEI, per germline. The J segment lost 4 bases and the V segment lost 11 bases, leaving 10 bases of the junction unmatched. Here the CDR3 DNA reads TGTGCCGCAGGGGGGACAGCTCTTAATGAAAAACTGTTTTTT. It is translated as CAAGGTALNEKLFF.

The J gene is TRBJ2-5, the V gene TRBV4-2, with 10 bases lining up with TRBD2. The CDR3 totals 16 residues. In germline, CDR1 is LGHNA, CDR2 YNFKEQ. With V trimmed by 1 base and J by 5 bases, 7 bases remained unmatched. Here the CDR3 DNA reads TGTGCCAGCAGCCAAGGTGGGAGCGGGAGGGGGGAGACCCAGTACTTC. Protein product: CASSQGGSGRGETQYF.